The rows below give T cell receptor beta chains drawn from one sample of a study of cytomegalovirus exposure and HLA in healthy donors. Method: immunoSEQ multiplex PCR; TCRdb's copy keeps in-frame clones and lacks some. The data show some 110,000 clones, about 82% seen once. The specimen was PBMCs. The receptors here all came from a man aged 18 to 29 in good health and CMV-seronegative. CDR3s include the opening cysteine and the closing phenylalanine or tryptophan. A D gene is named only where the DNA matches it firmly. Expanded clones are given a class, and other clones once, few, many or no size at all.

v_gene,abundance,d_gene,j_gene,CDR3aa,CDR3nt
TRBV5-8,-,TRBD1,TRBJ1-1,CASSYTDRVNTEAFF,TGTGCCAGCAGCTATACCGACAGGGTGAACACTGAAGCTTTCTTT
TRBV6-5,once,TRBD2,TRBJ2-2,CASSSLAGPSYGELFF,TGTGCCAGCAGTTCTCTAGCGGGGCCTTCGTACGGGGAGCTGTTTTTT
TRBV6-6,once,TRBD2,TRBJ2-3,CASSPGTTPTDTQYF,TGTGCCAGCAGTCCCGGGACTACCCCCACAGATACGCAGTATTTT
TRBV6-1,-,-,TRBJ1-1,CASSVERDTEAFF,TGTGCCAGCAGTGTAGAGAGGGACACTGAAGCTTTCTTT
TRBV5-1,-,-,TRBJ1-1,CASSLPTQANTEAFF,TGCGCCAGCAGCTTACCGACACAAGCGAACACTGAAGCTTTCTTT
TRBV2,-,TRBD2,TRBJ2-3,CASSVDSGGAGDTQYF,TGTGCCAGCAGTGTTGATAGCGGGGGGGCAGGAGATACGCAGTATTTT
TRBV19,-,-,TRBJ1-4,CASSMGVVEEKLFF,TGTGCCAGTAGTATGGGAGTGGTAGAAGAAAAACTGTTTTTT
TRBV10-1,few,-,TRBJ2-1,CASSKEADEQFF,TGCGCCAGCAGTAAGGAGGCTGATGAGCAGTTCTTC
TRBV25-1,-,-,TRBJ2-2,CASSVGRGELFF,TGTGCCAGCAGTGTGGGGCGCGGGGAGCTGTTTTTT
TRBV6-5,-,TRBD1,TRBJ1-2,CASRDGTGSGYTF,TGTGCCAGCAGGGACGGGACAGGGTCTGGCTACACCTTC
TRBV5-1,once,TRBD2,TRBJ2-2,CASSRSGGDTGELFF,TGCGCCAGCAGCCGTAGCGGGGGGGACACCGGGGAGCTGTTTTTT
TRBV30,-,-,TRBJ1-1,CAWSVQLEAFF,TGTGCCTGGAGTGTACAGCTTGAAGCTTTCTTT
TRBV5-1,-,-,TRBJ2-1,CASSGGRQSSYNEQFF,TGCGCCAGCAGCGGAGGGCGGCAAAGCTCCTACAATGAGCAGTTCTTC
TRBV6-5,-,-,TRBJ1-2,CASSSRGGDGYTF,TGTGCCAGCAGTTCGCGCGGAGGGGACGGCTACACCTTC
TRBV11-2,-,TRBD2,TRBJ2-7,CASSLAGGPNEQYF,TGTGCCAGCAGCTTAGCGGGAGGGCCCAACGAGCAGTACTTC
TRBV6-5,-,-,TRBJ1-5,CASSPKWADNQPQHF,TGTGCCAGCAGTCCCAAGTGGGCCGACAATCAGCCCCAGCATTTT
TRBV9,-,TRBD1,TRBJ2-6,CASSPMLRDRGWSSGANVLTF,TGTGCCAGCAGCCCGATGCTCCGGGACAGGGGATGGAGTTCGGGGGCCAACGTCCTGACTTTC
TRBV5-6,-,TRBD1,TRBJ1-1,CASSSDRGMNTEAFF,TGTGCCAGCAGCTCTGACAGGGGGATGAACACTGAAGCTTTCTTT
TRBV13,-,TRBD1,TRBJ1-2,CASSSSARQGRGYTF,TGTGCCAGCAGCTCATCAGCTAGACAGGGAAGAGGCTACACCTTC
TRBV11-2,-,-,TRBJ1-2,CASSLLDSPNYGYTF,TGTGCCAGCAGCTTATTGGACAGCCCTAACTATGGCTACACCTTC
TRBV14,-,TRBD1,TRBJ1-2,CASSQNLDGTGDSGYTF,TGTGCCAGCAGCCAAAACCTCGACGGGACAGGGGATAGTGGCTACACCTTC
TRBV6-1,-,-,TRBJ1-2,CASSFVAANYGYTF,TGTGCCAGCAGTTTCGTCGCAGCTAACTATGGCTACACCTTC
TRBV6-6,-,-,TRBJ2-3,CASSRQEVSTDTQYF,TGTGCCAGCAGCCGACAGGAAGTCAGCACAGATACGCAGTATTTT
TRBV6-1,medium-sized,-,TRBJ2-7,CASSEAQDSSYEQYF,TGTGCCAGCAGTGAAGCGCAGGACAGCTCCTACGAGCAGTACTTC
TRBV6-1,-,TRBD1,TRBJ2-2,CASRTGVNTGELFF,TGTGCCAGTAGGACAGGGGTGAACACCGGGGAGCTGTTTTTT
TRBV11-2,-,-,TRBJ1-2,CASSFLSNYGYTF,TGTGCCAGCAGCTTCTTGTCTAACTATGGCTACACCTTC
TRBV14,-,TRBD1,TRBJ1-2,CASSQIASDRGYGYTF,TGTGCCAGCAGCCAAATCGCTTCGGACAGGGGCTATGGCTACACCTTC
TRBV6-1,few,TRBD1,TRBJ1-5,CASGTVNNQPQHF,TGTGCCAGCGGGACAGTGAACAATCAGCCCCAGCATTTT
TRBV30,-,-,TRBJ1-3,CAWSVSVSGNTIYF,TGTGCCTGGAGTGTGTCAGTCTCTGGAAACACCATATATTTT
TRBV9,once,-,TRBJ2-7,CASSTSGTPYEQYF,TGTGCCAGCAGCACATCCGGGACACCCTACGAGCAGTACTTC
TRBV6-5,-,-,TRBJ1-2,CASSLGASDYGYTF,TGTGCCAGCAGTTTGGGGGCTTCGGACTATGGCTACACCTTC
TRBV19,-,TRBD2,TRBJ2-5,CASSIVGLAGSETQYF,TGTGCCAGTAGTATAGTAGGGCTAGCGGGGTCGGAGACCCAGTACTTC
TRBV7-7,-,TRBD1,TRBJ2-7,CASSARDRGHEQYF,TGTGCCAGCAGCGCCAGGGACAGGGGTCACGAGCAGTACTTC
TRBV6-1,-,TRBD1,TRBJ2-7,CASSFDRANSYEQYF,TGTGCCAGCAGTTTTGACAGGGCCAACTCCTACGAGCAGTACTTC
TRBV5-6,-,TRBD2,TRBJ2-3,CASSLWIAGALLDTQYF,TGTGCCAGCAGCTTGTGGATAGCGGGAGCCCTCTTGGATACGCAGTATTTT
TRBV2,-,TRBD1,TRBJ1-2,CASSIGTGQAHGYTF,TGTGCCAGCAGTATAGGGACAGGACAGGCTCATGGCTACACCTTC
TRBV27,-,-,TRBJ1-2,CASSGGTSRGGYTF,TGTGCCAGCAGTGGGGGGACGTCACGAGGGGGCTACACCTTC
TRBV6-5,-,-,TRBJ1-5,CASSPASPNQPQHF,TGTGCCAGCAGTCCAGCGAGCCCAAATCAGCCCCAGCATTTT
TRBV15,-,TRBD1,TRBJ2-7,CATSRDLTGVEQYF,TGTGCCACCAGCAGAGATCTGACAGGGGTCGAGCAGTACTTC
TRBV5-1,-,-,TRBJ2-5,CASSLALQGQLYETQYF,TGCGCCAGCAGCTTGGCCTTGCAGGGTCAACTTTACGAGACCCAGTACTTC
TRBV14,-,-,TRBJ1-1,CASSPRRGGTEAFF,TGTGCCAGCAGCCCGCGGAGGGGGGGCACTGAAGCTTTCTTT
TRBV6-4,few,-,TRBJ2-3,CASSPTGETDTQYF,TGTGCCAGCAGTCCCACCGGGGAGACAGATACGCAGTATTTT
TRBV19,-,-,TRBJ2-7,CASSITGVGHEQYF,TGTGCCAGTAGTATAACCGGGGTCGGCCACGAGCAGTACTTC
TRBV7-9,-,-,TRBJ2-7,CASSPDTYEQYF,TGTGCCAGCAGCCCAGATACCTACGAGCAGTACTTC
TRBV5-1,-,-,TRBJ1-4,CASSLTPGQEEKLFF,TGCGCCAGCAGCTTGACCCCGGGACAAGAAGAAAAACTGTTTTTT
TRBV2,-,-,TRBJ1-6,CASTAEYNSPLHF,TGTGCCAGCACCGCGGAATATAATTCACCCCTCCACTTT